This T cell receptor beta chain was obtained from a study of shared clonotypes between healthy human individuals. Regarding the study as a whole: Sampling covered nothing but blood. Tissue TCR repertoires likely differ from those found in blood.

V dropped 0 bases and J dropped 1 base, with 16 bases sitting between them. Germline values: CDR1 MGHRA, CDR2 YSYEKL. The CDR3 is 17 residues long. CD4+ cells yielded CD45RA+ naive and CD45RA-negative memory subsets. Concerning this clone itself: Antigen: not known.

Assay: immunoSEQ multiplex PCR; the TCRdb copy retains only in-frame clones and omits some. Here the sample spans roughly 680,000 clones, about two thirds being singletons. The TCR comes from a woman aged 25 to 39 in good health. The chain is built from TRBV4-1 and TRBJ2-7, with a possible D match to TRBD2 (5 bases). The specimen sequenced was memory CD4+ T cells sorted from blood. Described subset: CD45RA-negative fraction. The CDR3 spells CASSQDPSGMGSYEQYF. The CDR3, as DNA: TGCGCCAGCAGCCAAGACCCTTCCGGGATGGGGTCCTACGAGCAGTACTTC.